These T cell receptor beta chains were read from a single sample in a study of T-cell reconstitution after alpha-beta-depleted transplantation in children. TCRdb analysed the PCR reads with MiXCR anew, one entry per CDR3 protein. The sample holds 540,000 or so distinct CDR3 sequences, more than 20% seen once. Specimen: PBMCs, mostly from graft donor cells, collected 360 days after TCRalphabeta/CD19-depleted stem cell transplant. These receptors all come from a boy under two years old who had a stem cell transplant for acute myeloid leukemia, so the T cells may come from the graft donor. The CDR3 runs from the conserved cysteine through the conserved F or W. A D gene is named only where the DNA matches it firmly. Clone size is shown for a subset of rows, as once, few, many or a class of expanded clone.

clone size | J gene | V gene | D gene | CDR3 length | CDR3 protein | CDR3 DNA
NA | TRBJ1-4 | TRBV12-3/TRBV12-4 | NA | 16 | CASSKPYAGANEKLFF | TGTGCCAGCAGTAAACCGTATGCAGGGGCAAATGAAAAACTGTTTTTT
many | TRBJ1-2 | TRBV21-1 | NA | 14 | CASIFAGFGYGYTF | TGTGCCAGCATCTTTGCAGGCTTTGGCTATGGCTACACCTTC
many | TRBJ1-2 | TRBV10-2 | NA | 14 | CASGGQRHFYGYTF | TGCGCCAGCGGCGGACAGCGACACTTCTATGGCTACACCTTC
few | TRBJ2-1 | TRBV20-1 | NA | 13 | CSARRLGTSAQFF | TGCAGTGCTAGGAGGCTGGGCACCTCAGCGCAGTTCTTC
many | TRBJ2-3 | TRBV20-1 | NA | 14 | CSARDWGPTDTQYF | TGCAGTGCTAGAGATTGGGGGCCCACAGATACGCAGTATTTT
NA | TRBJ2-1 | TRBV20-1 | TRBD1 | 13 | CSARGGPTGKQFF | TGCAGTGCTAGAGGGGGACCGACAGGGAAGCAGTTCTTC
few | TRBJ1-2 | TRBV29-1 | NA | 15 | CSVEDPQLANYGYTF | TGCAGCGTTGAAGATCCACAGTTAGCTAACTATGGCTACACCTTC
NA | TRBJ2-1 | TRBV4-3 | NA | 17 | CASSQGTDLSSYNEQFF | TGCGCCAGCAGCCAAGGGACAGATCTAAGCTCCTACAATGAGCAGTTCTTC
few | TRBJ2-1 | TRBV7-2 | NA | 17 | CASRDSDRPRDYNEQFF | TGTGCCAGCAGAGATAGCGACAGGCCAAGAGACTACAATGAGCAGTTCTTC
many | TRBJ2-2 | TRBV12-3/TRBV12-4 | NA | 15 | CASSLTPRGAGELFF | TGTGCCAGCAGTTTAACCCCACGGGGAGCCGGGGAGCTGTTTTTT
NA | TRBJ1-2 | TRBV20-1 | TRBD1 | 14 | CSGRSGGGMIGYTF | TGCAGTGGTAGGAGCGGAGGGGGCATGATTGGCTACACCTTC
many | TRBJ1-6 | TRBV12-3/TRBV12-4 | TRBD1 | 14 | CASRLTGVNSPLHF | TGTGCCAGCCGTTTGACAGGGGTAAATTCACCCCTCCACTTT
NA | TRBJ2-1 | TRBV20-1 | TRBD2 | 17 | CSARVGLAGGPYNEQFF | TGCAGTGCTAGAGTGGGTTTGGCGGGGGGGCCCTACAATGAGCAGTTCTTC
many | TRBJ1-6 | TRBV12-3/TRBV12-4 | TRBD1 | 15 | CASGTGTAGNSPLHF | TGTGCCAGCGGAACCGGGACAGCTGGTAATTCACCCCTCCACTTT
NA | TRBJ2-3 | TRBV6-2/TRBV6-3 | TRBD1 | 17 | CASSFHARGPNTDTQYF | TGTGCCAGCAGTTTCCACGCCAGGGGGCCAAACACAGATACGCAGTATTTT
NA | TRBJ2-3 | TRBV11-2 | TRBD2 | 15 | CASSLVGRPTDTQYF | TGTGCCAGCAGCTTAGTCGGGAGGCCCACAGATACGCAGTATTTT
NA | TRBJ2-3 | TRBV20-1 | NA | 13 | CSASGGGPDTQYF | TGCAGTGCTAGTGGGGGGGGGCCAGATACGCAGTATTTT
NA | TRBJ1-1 | TRBV4-1 | TRBD1 | 20 | CASSQEGETGDSGTGTEAFF | TGCGCCAGCAGCCAAGAGGGGGAGACAGGGGATTCCGGAACGGGCACTGAAGCTTTCTTT
few | TRBJ2-1 | TRBV7-2 | NA | 16 | CASSLRPFRWGNEQFF | TGTGCCAGCAGCTTACGCCCCTTTCGTTGGGGCAATGAGCAGTTCTTC
many | TRBJ2-1 | TRBV20-1 | NA | 10 | CSATYNEQFF | TGCAGTGCTACTTACAATGAGCAGTTCTTC
few | TRBJ1-2 | TRBV7-2 | NA | 14 | CASSLVGTQYGYTF | TGTGCCAGCAGCTTAGTCGGGACGCAGTATGGCTACACCTTC
few | TRBJ2-3 | TRBV7-7 | TRBD2 | 16 | CASSLGLAGTTDTQYF | TGTGCCAGCAGCTTAGGACTAGCGGGGACTACAGATACGCAGTATTTT
many | TRBJ2-1 | TRBV20-1 | TRBD2 | 13 | CSAFSGAHNEQFF | TGCAGTGCTTTTAGCGGGGCCCACAATGAGCAGTTCTTC
NA | TRBJ2-2 | TRBV20-1 | NA | 15 | CSARALGLNTGELFF | TGCAGTGCTAGGGCCTTGGGACTGAACACCGGGGAGCTGTTTTTT
NA | TRBJ2-3 | TRBV7-6 | NA | 16 | CASSLVPATSTDTQYF | TGTGCCAGCAGCTTAGTTCCAGCGACTAGCACAGATACGCAGTATTTT
few | TRBJ2-1 | TRBV10-3 | NA | 14 | CAISDQSSYNEQFF | TGTGCCATCAGTGACCAAAGCTCCTACAATGAGCAGTTCTTC
NA | TRBJ1-6 | TRBV20-1 | NA | 16 | CSARGRGGSYNSPLHF | TGCAGTGCTAGAGGACGGGGGGGCTCCTATAATTCACCCCTCCACTTT
few | TRBJ2-3 | TRBV6-4 | TRBD2 | 16 | CASGELAGGPLDTQYF | TGTGCCAGTGGGGAACTAGCGGGGGGCCCATTGGATACGCAGTATTTT
NA | TRBJ2-7 | TRBV7-2 | NA | 13 | CASSLESDYEQYF | TGTGCCAGCAGCTTAGAGTCGGACTACGAGCAGTACTTC
few | TRBJ2-7 | TRBV7-9 | TRBD1 | 14 | CASGRDRVSYEQYF | TGTGCCAGCGGCCGGGACAGGGTTTCGTACGAGCAGTACTTC
once | TRBJ2-2 | TRBV6-1 | NA | 14 | CASRREGSVGELFF | TGTGCCAGCAGGCGAGAGGGTTCGGTCGGGGAGCTGTTTTTT
NA | TRBJ2-1 | TRBV5-1 | NA | 18 | CASSLLIATGRRRNEQFF | TGCGCCAGCAGCTTGTTGATCGCGACAGGGAGGAGGAGAAATGAGCAGTTCTTC
many | TRBJ2-5 | TRBV11-3 | NA | 12 | CASSLELETQYF | TGTGCCAGCAGCTTAGAACTAGAGACCCAGTACTTC
few | TRBJ2-1 | TRBV15 | TRBD2 | 15 | CATDPGKRGTNEQFF | TGTGCCACCGACCCTGGAAAGCGGGGGACCAATGAGCAGTTCTTC
many | TRBJ2-2 | TRBV24-1 | TRBD2 | 15 | CASAQGLATTGELFF | TGTGCCTCCGCTCAGGGACTAGCTACCACCGGGGAGCTGTTTTTT
NA | TRBJ2-2 | TRBV4-3 | NA | 15 | CASSQVHRGTGELFF | TGCGCCAGCAGCCAGGTTCATAGGGGCACCGGGGAGCTGTTTTTT
few | TRBJ2-5 | TRBV6-5 | NA | 16 | CASSYSSSRRQETQYF | TGTGCCAGCAGTTACTCGAGTTCTAGGAGACAAGAGACCCAGTACTTC
NA | TRBJ2-1 | TRBV12-3/TRBV12-4 | TRBD2 | 17 | CASSYRLAGAGGNEQFF | TGTGCCAGCAGCTATCGACTAGCGGGGGCCGGGGGCAATGAGCAGTTCTTC
NA | TRBJ1-2 | TRBV7-2 | NA | 13 | CASSLQGRNGYTF | TGTGCCAGCAGCTTACAGGGGAGGAATGGCTACACCTTC
NA | TRBJ1-6 | TRBV13 | TRBD1 | 15 | CASSFQGAYNSPLHF | TGTGCCAGCAGCTTTCAGGGGGCTTATAATTCACCCCTCCACTTT
NA | TRBJ2-2 | TRBV6-5 | NA | 17 | CASVTPAQGPNTGELFF | TGTGCCAGCGTTACCCCTGCCCAGGGACCCAACACCGGGGAGCTGTTTTTT
NA | TRBJ2-3 | TRBV7-9 | TRBD1 | 17 | CASGLSSGTAFTDTQYF | TGTGCCAGCGGCCTGAGCTCCGGGACAGCCTTCACAGATACGCAGTATTTT
few | TRBJ2-3 | TRBV29-1 | TRBD2 | 14 | CSVSGTIPTDTQYF | TGCAGCGTTTCCGGGACTATACCGACAGATACGCAGTATTTT
NA | TRBJ2-3 | TRBV25-1 | NA | 17 | CASSESPGKGPPDTQYF | TGTGCCAGCAGTGAATCTCCTGGAAAGGGGCCTCCAGATACGCAGTATTTT
many | TRBJ2-1 | TRBV7-2 | NA | 16 | CASSLSAQGQGNEQFF | TGTGCCAGCAGCTTATCCGCCCAGGGTCAAGGGAATGAGCAGTTCTTC
few | TRBJ1-5 | TRBV7-2 | NA | 14 | CASSLALKDQPQHF | TGTGCCAGCAGCTTAGCGTTAAAGGATCAGCCCCAGCATTTT
many | TRBJ1-1 | TRBV20-1 | NA | 16 | CSARDITEYIHTEAFF | TGCAGTGCTAGAGATATTACCGAGTATATACACACTGAAGCTTTCTTT
NA | TRBJ2-1 | TRBV15 | TRBD1 | 16 | CATSLRQGRSYNEQFF | TGTGCCACCAGCCTACGACAGGGAAGGTCCTACAATGAGCAGTTCTTC
many | TRBJ2-5 | TRBV7-9 | NA | 13 | CASSDRWRETQYF | TGTGCCAGCAGCGACAGGTGGAGGGAGACCCAGTACTTC
NA | TRBJ2-3 | TRBV20-1 | NA | 12 | CSALLNTDTQYF | TGCAGTGCGCTTCTAAACACAGATACGCAGTATTTT
few | TRBJ2-2 | TRBV6-5 | NA | 16 | CASSSPHTRGTGELFF | TGTGCCAGCAGTTCCCCCCACACCCGGGGCACCGGGGAGCTGTTTTTT
NA | TRBJ2-1 | TRBV2 | NA | 10 | CASNRNEQFF | TGTGCCAGCAACCGGAATGAGCAGTTCTTC